These 21 T cell receptor beta chains share one sample of origin, sequenced in a study of immune evolution from preneoplasia to lung adenocarcinoma. The assay was immunoSEQ multiplex PCR, and TCRdb's table has in-frame clones only and misses some. The data contain several thousand clones, 82% of them singletons. Sequencing was carried out using FFPE minimally invasive lung adenocarcinoma tissue. These receptors were collected from a person aged 65-85 years with lung adenocarcinoma.

V and J are TRBV19 and TRBJ1-5; D uncertain. CDR3 size: 15 residues. V shed 0 bases and J shed 0 bases, with 6 bases lying between them. CDR1 and CDR2 (germline): LNHDA, SQIVND (reference sequence). CDR3 in DNA: TGTGCCAGTAGTATAGACGGATATAGCAATCAGCCCCAGCATTTT. It codes for CASSIDGYSNQPQHF.

This chain links TRBV15 with TRBJ2-1, with D maybe TRBD2 (6 bases). CDR1 and CDR2 (germline): LNHNV, YYDKDF (reference sequence). CDR3 length: 13 amino acids. V lost 1 base, J lost 12 bases, and 13 bases lay in between. CDR3 residues: CATSRVLLGGQFF. CDR3 bases: TGTGCCACCAGCAGAGTGCTTCTCGGGGGGCAGTTCTTC.

The J gene is TRBJ2-4, the V gene TRBV30, with D perhaps matching TRBD1 (5 bases). Germline values: CDR1 GTSNPN, CDR2 SVGIG (reference sequence). CDR3 length: 13 amino acids. Trimming removed 2 bases at V and 5 bases at J, with 10 bases between. The CDR3 protein is CAWSIQGQNIQYF. The CDR3 DNA sequence: TGTGCCTGGAGTATCCAGGGCCAAAACATTCAGTACTTC.

The chain has TRBV5-1 and TRBJ2-3; D perhaps matches TRBD2 (7 bases). Per the germline V gene, CDR1 is SGHRS and CDR2 is YFSETQ. The CDR3 contains 17 residues. V was clipped by 0 bases and J by 0 bases, with 14 bases between them. In DNA, the CDR3 is TGCGCCAGCAGCTTGGAAGGAGGGGGGGGAAGCACAGATACGCAGTATTTT. It codes for CASSLEGGGGSTDTQYF.

The CDR3 spells CASSPLEPGDYEQYF. For the CDR3, the DNA is TGTGCCAGCTCACCACTGGAGCCAGGGGACTACGAGCAGTACTTC. The V call is TRBV18, the J call TRBJ2-7; D possibly corresponds to TRBD1 (6 bases). Per germline, CDR1 KGHSH and CDR2 LQKENI. The CDR3 is made up of 15 amino acids. The V gene lost 1 base and the J gene lost 3 bases, with 13 bases spanning the gap.

This chain uses TRBV14 with TRBJ2-1; maybe TRBD2 (6 bases). Trimming removed 0 bases from V and 8 bases from J, with 17 bases in between. Germline V lookup: CDR1 SGHDN, CDR2 FVKESK. This CDR3 is built from 16 residues. CDR3 protein: CASSQESGGWEDEQFF. The CDR3 nucleotides are TGTGCCAGCAGCCAAGAATCGGGCGGGTGGGAGGATGAGCAGTTCTTC.

This chain connects TRBV11-2 to TRBJ2-7; 11 bases match TRBD2. V shed 7 bases and J 1 base; nucleotides not matched to a gene: 6. The germline gives CDR1 SGHAT, CDR2 FQNNGV. The CDR3 covers 15 residues. CDR3 in amino acids: CASTPGTSGSYEQYF. As DNA, the CDR3 is TGTGCCAGCACCCCCGGGACTAGCGGATCCTACGAGCAGTACTTC.

This chain joins TRBV5-1 and TRBJ2-7; D gene uncertain. Trimming stripped 5 bases from V and 0 bases from J, with 18 bases between. The CDR3 spans 16 residues. Germline V lookup: CDR1 SGHRS, CDR2 YFSETQ. The CDR3 DNA reads as TGCGCCAGCAGTGTGACCGGGCAGACCCCCTCCTACGAGCAGTACTTC. This codes for CASSVTGQTPSYEQYF.

This clone showed up just a few times. This chain uses TRBV30 with TRBJ1-3; D unresolved. Germline-derived CDR1 and CDR2 are GTSNPN and SVGIG (reference sequence). V lost 0 bases, J lost 1 base, and 4 bases lay in between. This CDR3 comprises 13 residues. The DNA for the CDR3 is TGTGCCTGGAGTGTAATATCTGGAAACACCATATATTTT. This encodes CAWSVISGNTIYF. Drawing the rest from reference TRBV30 and TRBJ1-3, the complete variable domain is SQTIHQWPATLVQPVGSPLSLECTVEGTSNPNLYWYRQAAGRGLQLLFYSVGIGQISSEVPQNLSASRPQDRQFILSSKKLLLSDSGFYLCAWSVISGNTIYFGEGSWLTVV.

The chain joins TRBV30 to TRBJ1-3, with D unresolved. The V end was cut by 3 bases, the J end by 0 bases, with 12 bases between. Per germline, CDR1 GTSNPN and CDR2 SVGIG (reference sequence). The CDR3 contains 15 residues. The CDR3 nucleotides read TGTGCCTGGAGCAGAATGGGAGTCTCTGGAAACACCATATATTTT. Its translation: CAWSRMGVSGNTIYF.

The chain uses TRBV19 and TRBJ2-5; D gene unclear. CDR1 and CDR2 from the germline V gene are LNHDA and SQIVND (reference sequence). V shed 5 bases and J shed 5 bases, with 9 bases lying between them. The CDR3 loop spans 12 amino acids. The DNA of the CDR3 is TGTGCCAGTAGTCCAATAGGGGAGACCCAGTACTTC. Protein: CASSPIGETQYF.

This chain uses TRBV7-3 with TRBJ2-2; 11 bases match TRBD2. V lost 2 bases, J lost 7 bases, and 3 bases stayed unmatched. This CDR3 has 15 amino acids. Germline assignment: CDR1 SGHTA and CDR2 FQGTGA. In DNA form, the CDR3 reads TGTGCCAGCAGCTTAGCTAGCGGGGGGATCGGGGAGCTGTTTTTT. This translates into CASSLASGGIGELFF.

This clone was detected only once. The rearrangement uses TRBV4-1 and TRBJ2-5; tentative D call: TRBD2 (5 bases). There are 13 residues in the CDR3. In germline, CDR1 is MGHRA, CDR2 YSYEKL. V gave up 1 base and J gave up 7 bases, with 10 bases separating them. The CDR3 nucleotides read TGCGCCAGCAGCCAAGCCGGGGTGGGGACCCAGTACTTC. It codes for CASSQAGVGTQYF.

Details on this clone: Other DNA sequences from this sample encode an identical CDR3 as well. The chain employs TRBV19 and TRBJ1-2; D may be TRBD1 (6 bases). V lost 5 bases and J lost 5, with 9 bases in between. This CDR3 comprises 12 residues. Germline CDR1 and CDR2: LNHDA and SQIVND (reference sequence). The CDR3 loop is CASSVDRYGYTF. Written as DNA, the CDR3 is TGTGCCAGTAGTGTGGACAGATATGGCTACACCTTC.

The chain links TRBV19 to TRBJ2-2; 7 nucleotides align to TRBD2. Germline CDR1 and CDR2: LNHDA and SQIVND (reference sequence). V lost 8 bases to trimming and J lost 6 bases; unmatched junction nucleotides: 9. The CDR3 is 14 amino acids. The CDR3 DNA follows: TGTGCCAGTGGCCGGGGAGGGCTCGCCGGGGAGCTGTTTTTT. Translation: CASGRGGLAGELFF. Combining the CDR3 with reference TRBV19 and TRBJ2-2 gives the whole variable domain DGGITQSPKYLFRKEGQNVTLSCEQNLNHDAMYWYRQDPGQGLRLIYYSQIVNDFQKGDIAEGYSVSREKKESFPLTVTSAQKNPTAFYLCASGRGGLAGELFFGEGSRLTVL.

This clone turned up a few times. The chain is built from TRBV5-5 and TRBJ1-3; D call uncertain. V lost 5 bases and J 7 bases, leaving 10 bases between the germline ends. The CDR3 loop spans 12 amino acids. Germline V gives CDR1 SGHKS, CDR2 YYEKEE (reference sequence). In nucleotides, the CDR3 is TGTGCCAGCAGTAGAACACTCAACACCATATATTTT. As protein: CASSRTLNTIYF.

The chain recombines TRBV10-1 with TRBJ2-1; 8 nucleotides align to TRBD1. CDR1 WNHNN and CDR2 SYGVQD come from the germline V gene (reference sequence). With 5 bases clipped from V and 10 bases from J, the junction kept 10 bases outside the gene matches. This CDR3 comprises 14 residues. This chain's CDR3 is CASSLYRGAGEQFF. The CDR3 bases are TGCGCCAGCAGTCTCTACAGGGGGGCGGGAGAGCAGTTCTTC.

This clone has a handful of counts. The V gene is TRBV5-1, the J gene TRBJ1-2; TRBD1 might be the D (6 bases). Trimming removed 5 bases at V and 2 bases at J, with 10 bases between. CDR3 length equals 13 residues. CDR1 and CDR2 (germline): SGHRS, YFSETQ. The CDR3 DNA reads as TGCGCCAGCAGTCAGGACAGCAACTATGGCTACACCTTC. Protein product: CASSQDSNYGYTF.

CDR3 in amino acids: CASSLGGVGETQYF. The DNA for the CDR3 is TGTGCCAGCAGCCTAGGGGGAGTGGGGGAGACCCAGTACTTC. The chain links TRBV6-5 to TRBJ2-5, with TRBD1 as a possible D gene (6 bases). The ends were cut back, 6 bases at V and 5 bases at J, with 16 bases in the middle. The CDR3 covers 14 residues. Germline lookup yields CDR1 MNHEY and CDR2 SVGAGI.

In this sample, this clone turned up once. The chain is built from TRBV28 and TRBJ1-5; possible D gene TRBD1, 5 bases. V was pared by 5 bases and J by 4 bases, with 12 bases between. The CDR3 is 14 residues long. Germline-derived CDR1 and CDR2 are MDHEN and SYDVKM. CDR3 residues: CASSPRGWNQPQHF. CDR3 in DNA: TGTGCCAGCAGTCCCCGGGGGTGGAATCAGCCCCAGCATTTT.

This clone was seen more than once but under ten times. The chain has TRBV2 and TRBJ2-1; D may correspond to TRBD1 or TRBD2 (6 bases each). The ends were cut back, 2 bases at V and 6 bases at J, with 8 bases in the middle. Germline values: CDR1 SNHLY, CDR2 FYNNEI. This CDR3 comprises 13 residues. CDR3 amino acids: CASSEWGANEQFF. The CDR3 DNA sequence: TGTGCCAGCAGTGAATGGGGGGCCAATGAGCAGTTCTTC.